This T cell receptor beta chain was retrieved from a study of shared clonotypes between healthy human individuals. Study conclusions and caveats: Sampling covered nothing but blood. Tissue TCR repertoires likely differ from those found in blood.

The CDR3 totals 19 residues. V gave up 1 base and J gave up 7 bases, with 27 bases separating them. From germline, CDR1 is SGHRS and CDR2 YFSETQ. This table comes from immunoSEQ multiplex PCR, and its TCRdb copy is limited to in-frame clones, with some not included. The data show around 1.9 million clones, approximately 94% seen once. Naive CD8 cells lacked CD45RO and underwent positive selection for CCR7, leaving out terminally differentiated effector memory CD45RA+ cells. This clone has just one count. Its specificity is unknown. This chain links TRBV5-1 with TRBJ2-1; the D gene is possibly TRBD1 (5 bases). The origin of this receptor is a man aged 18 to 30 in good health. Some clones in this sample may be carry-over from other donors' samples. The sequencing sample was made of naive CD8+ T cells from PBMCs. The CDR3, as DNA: TGCGCCAGCAGCTTGCCCCCAGGGCGATTGGCCCAGGTCGGGAATGAGCAGTTCTTC. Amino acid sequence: CASSLPPGRLAQVGNEQFF. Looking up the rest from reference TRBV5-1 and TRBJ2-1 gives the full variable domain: KAGVTQTPRYLIKTRGQQVTLSCSPISGHRSVSWYQQTPGQGLQFLFEYFSETQRNKGNFPGRFSGRQFSNSRSEMNVSTLELGDSALYLCASSLPPGRLAQVGNEQFFGPGTRLTVL.